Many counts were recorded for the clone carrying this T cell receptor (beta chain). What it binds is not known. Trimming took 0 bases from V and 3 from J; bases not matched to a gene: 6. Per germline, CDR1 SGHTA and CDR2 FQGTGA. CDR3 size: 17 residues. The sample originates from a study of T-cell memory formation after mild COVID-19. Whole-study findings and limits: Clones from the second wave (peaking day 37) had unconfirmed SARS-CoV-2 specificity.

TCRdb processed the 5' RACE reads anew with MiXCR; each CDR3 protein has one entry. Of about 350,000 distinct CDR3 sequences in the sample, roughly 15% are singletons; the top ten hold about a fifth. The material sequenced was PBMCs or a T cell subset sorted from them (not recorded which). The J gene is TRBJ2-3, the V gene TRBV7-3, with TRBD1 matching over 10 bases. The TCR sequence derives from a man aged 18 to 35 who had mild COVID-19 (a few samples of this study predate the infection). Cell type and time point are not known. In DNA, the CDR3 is TGTGCCAGCAGCTTAACTCCGACAGGGGGCGGGACAGATACGCAGTATTTT. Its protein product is CASSLTPTGGGTDTQYF.